These T cell receptor beta chains were read from a single sample in a study of cytomegalovirus exposure and HLA in healthy donors. Libraries were prepared by immunoSEQ multiplex PCR; TCRdb keeps only in-frame clonotypes and omits some of them. Of approximately 190,000 clones listed, about four fifths are singletons. The sequencing input was PBMCs. Every receptor here comes from a woman younger than 45 in good health and CMV-seropositive. Each CDR3 is given with its conserved first and last residue. D genes are given only for firm matches. Rows give clone size only sometimes, using once, few, many, or a class for an expanded clone.

>TRBJ1-4|TRBV28|TRBD1|-
CASSLISGQGPNEKLFF
TGTGCCAGCAGTTTAATTTCGGGACAGGGGCCTAATGAAAAACTGTTTTTT
>TRBJ2-1|TRBV7-3|TRBD1|-
CASSLIGQGEGNEQFF
TGTGCCAGCAGCTTAATCGGACAGGGGGAGGGAAATGAGCAGTTCTTC
>TRBJ1-1|TRBV9|-|-
CASSGSGESPNTEAFF
TGTGCCAGCAGCGGATCAGGGGAGAGTCCCAACACTGAAGCTTTCTTT
>TRBJ2-5|TRBV5-4|-|-
CASSIDQETQYF
TGTGCCAGCAGCATCGACCAAGAGACCCAGTACTTC
>TRBJ1-3|TRBV18|TRBD1|-
CASSSTGEAGNTIYF
TGTGCCAGCTCATCGACAGGGGAGGCTGGAAACACCATATATTTT
>TRBJ1-2|TRBV5-4|-|few
CASSFAKGDYGYTF
TGTGCCAGCAGCTTTGCTAAGGGAGACTATGGCTACACCTTC
>TRBJ2-5|TRBV30|-|-
CAWRFQGSETQYF
TGTGCCTGGAGGTTCCAGGGGAGTGAGACCCAGTACTTC
>TRBJ2-7|TRBV10-1|-|-
CASSETLNREQYF
TGCGCCAGCAGTGAGACGCTGAACCGGGAGCAGTACTTC
>TRBJ1-1|TRBV4-1|TRBD1|-
CASSEDGTGKGTEAFF
TGCGCCAGCAGCGAAGACGGGACAGGGAAAGGGACTGAAGCTTTCTTT
>TRBJ2-7|TRBV2|-|-
CASSESPGDSYEQYF
TGTGCCAGCAGCGAAAGTCCCGGTGACTCCTACGAGCAGTACTTC
>TRBJ1-4|TRBV15|-|-
CATSSRGREEKLFF
TGTGCCACCAGCAGCCGGGGAAGGGAGGAAAAACTGTTTTTT
>TRBJ1-4|TRBV27|-|-
CASRSRTAPNEKLFF
TGTGCCAGCAGATCAAGGACAGCTCCTAATGAAAAACTGTTTTTT
>TRBJ1-1|TRBV9|-|-
CASSSTWIQGTEAFF
TGTGCCAGCAGCTCCACATGGATACAGGGCACTGAAGCTTTCTTT
>TRBJ1-1|TRBV4-1|TRBD1|many
CASSQDDRDGPNTEAFF
TGCGCCAGCAGCCAAGATGACAGGGATGGGCCGAACACTGAAGCTTTCTTT
>TRBJ1-4|TRBV4-3|TRBD1|-
CASSQYGQGWEKLFF
TGCGCCAGCAGCCAGTATGGACAGGGGTGGGAAAAACTGTTTTTT
>TRBJ2-3|TRBV27|TRBD1|-
CASSRDRVTDTQYF
TGTGCCAGCAGTCGGGACAGGGTAACAGATACGCAGTATTTT
>TRBJ1-6|TRBV10-3|TRBD1|once
CAISEGGNSPLHF
TGTGCCATCAGTGAAGGGGGCAATTCACCCCTCCACTTT
>TRBJ1-5|TRBV28|-|once
CASRDGSLRQPQHF
TGTGCCAGCAGGGACGGGAGCCTCAGGCAGCCCCAGCATTTT
>TRBJ1-1|TRBV7-8|-|few
CASSLGGKEAFF
TGTGCCAGCAGCTTAGGCGGCAAGGAGGCTTTCTTT
>TRBJ1-1|TRBV6-5|-|once
CASSYLGGNTEAFF
TGTGCCAGCAGTTACTTAGGAGGGAACACTGAAGCTTTCTTT
>TRBJ2-7|TRBV28|TRBD2|-
CASSPLAGGPGEQYF
TGTGCCAGCAGTCCCTTAGCGGGAGGGCCTGGAGAGCAGTACTTC
>TRBJ2-7|TRBV6-6|TRBD2|-
CASGGVVYEQYF
TGTGCCAGCGGGGGGGTCGTTTACGAGCAGTACTTC
>TRBJ2-3|TRBV28|TRBD2|-
CAGGTSGLQGTQYF
TGTGCCGGAGGGACTAGCGGGCTACAGGGGACGCAGTATTTT
>TRBJ2-7|TRBV5-6|-|-
CASSLDGDSYEQYF
TGTGCCAGCAGCTTGGACGGAGACTCCTACGAGCAGTACTTC
>TRBJ2-7|TRBV6-1|-|few
CASSVSNYEQYF
TGTGCCAGCAGTGTTTCCAACTACGAGCAGTACTTC
>TRBJ2-7|TRBV6-6|TRBD2|-
CASSYSTGGSDEQYF
TGTGCCAGCAGTTACTCTACCGGGGGGTCTGACGAGCAGTACTTC
>TRBJ1-6|TRBV27|TRBD1|once
CASSLARGPRSPLHF
TGTGCCAGCAGTTTGGCCAGGGGGCCTCGTTCACCCCTCCACTTT